Sequencing of this TCR beta chain was carried out in a study of a mutant IDH1 vaccine in newly diagnosed glioma. A word on this clone: Its antigen is unidentified.

This CDR3 region has 15 residues. Germline V CDR1 and CDR2: GTSNPN, SVGIG (reference sequence). The germline V and J ends were trimmed by 2 bases and 1 base, with 14 bases remaining between them. Time point described: week 23, last vaccination. Every vaccination contained 300 ug of the mutant IDH1 20-mer peptide and was paired with topical imiquimod. Clones were sequenced by immunoSEQ multiplex PCR, and TCRdb holds only the in-frame ones, with some missing. This table has around 56,000 clones, approximately 78% appearing once. The rearrangement joins TRBV30 to TRBJ2-5, with D perhaps being TRBD1 or TRBD2 (5 bases each). The specimen comprised PBMCs, sampled from a glioma patient whose treatment included an IDH1 peptide vaccine. This TCR was recovered from a woman between 40 and 50 years old with glioma. Some clones in this sample may be carry-over from other donors' samples. CDR3 nucleotide sequence: TGTGCCTGGAGTCATCCCACAGGACTCCAAGAGACCCAGTACTTC. This gives the protein CAWSHPTGLQETQYF. Based on the CDR3 plus reference TRBV30 and TRBJ2-5, the full variable domain is SQTIHQWPATLVQPVGSPLSLECTVEGTSNPNLYWYRQAAGRGLQLLFYSVGIGQISSEVPQNLSASRPQDRQFILSSKKLLLSDSGFYLCAWSHPTGLQETQYFGPGTRLLVL.